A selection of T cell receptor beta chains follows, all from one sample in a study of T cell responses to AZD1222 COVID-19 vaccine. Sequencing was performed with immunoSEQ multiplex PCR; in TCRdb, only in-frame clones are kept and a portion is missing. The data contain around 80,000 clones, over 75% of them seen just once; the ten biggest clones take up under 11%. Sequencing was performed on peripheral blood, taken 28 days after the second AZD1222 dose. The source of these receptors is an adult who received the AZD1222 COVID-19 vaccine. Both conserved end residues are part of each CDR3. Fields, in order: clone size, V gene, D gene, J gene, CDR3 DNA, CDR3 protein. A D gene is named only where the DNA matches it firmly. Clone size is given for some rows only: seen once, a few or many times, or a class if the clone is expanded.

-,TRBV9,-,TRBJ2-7,TGTGCCAGCAGCCAAGGGGCAGCCTACGAGCAGTACTTC,CASSQGAAYEQYF
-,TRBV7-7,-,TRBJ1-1,TGTGCTAGCAGCTTAACGGGGAACACTGAAGCTTTCTTT,CASSLTGNTEAFF
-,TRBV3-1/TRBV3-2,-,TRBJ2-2,TGTGCCAGCAGCCGACTATCCGGTAGTAGGGACACCGGGGAGCTGTTTTTT,CASSRLSGSRDTGELFF
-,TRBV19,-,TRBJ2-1,TGTGCCAGTAGTATAGGTCAGGGAAGCTACAATGAGCAGTTCTTC,CASSIGQGSYNEQFF
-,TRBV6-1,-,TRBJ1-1,TGTGCCAGCAGTGAAGCGGGCCTGGGAACTGAAGCTTTCTTT,CASSEAGLGTEAFF
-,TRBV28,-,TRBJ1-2,TGTGCCAGCAGTTGCGCTTGGAGGGGGGGCGATGGCTACACCTTC,CASSCAWRGGDGYTF
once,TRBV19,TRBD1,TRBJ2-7,TGTGCCAGTAGTGAGGACAGGGGCGGGACCTACGAGCAGTACTTC,CASSEDRGGTYEQYF
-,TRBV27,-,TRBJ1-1,TGTGCCAGCAGTTCTGACCGAATACCTGAAGCTTTCTTT,CASSSDRIPEAFF
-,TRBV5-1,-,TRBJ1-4,TGCGCCAGCAGCGCCGGGACGGATGAAAAACTGTTTTTT,CASSAGTDEKLFF
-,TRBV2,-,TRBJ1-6,TGTGCCAGCATAGGGTTGAGGTCACCCCTCCACTTT,CASIGLRSPLHF
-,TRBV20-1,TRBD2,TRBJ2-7,TGCAGTGCTAGAGGGGGGGGCGAGCAGTACTTC,CSARGGGEQYF
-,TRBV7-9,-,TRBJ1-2,TGTGCCAGCAGCTCAGGGGTAGGATTCTATGGCTACACCTTC,CASSSGVGFYGYTF